This TCR beta chain was profiled in a study of CD8 T cells in ankylosing spondylitis. Molecular-barcoded quantitative 5'-RACE produced these TCR beta libraries. TCRdb re-analysed the 5' RACE reads in MiXCR, keeping a single row per CDR3 protein. The repertoire has more than 600,000 distinct CDR3 sequences, around 20% of them found once; the top ten carry around 20%. The germline V and J ends were trimmed by 7 bases and 1 base, with 13 bases remaining between them. The CDR3 has 14 amino acids. This clonotype was detected only a few times. Its specificity is unknown. Study-wide findings and caveats: Disease-linked clones were CD8+ and relatively rare in peripheral blood. Blood from ankylosing spondylitis patients appeared to carry a characteristic eight-variant TCR beta motif.

V is TRBV12-3 or TRBV12-4 and J is TRBJ2-5; D is undetermined. This clonotype was sampled from a male donor with ankylosing spondylitis. The sequenced material came from blood, either unsorted or a sorted T cell fraction (not recorded which). Here the CDR3 DNA reads TGTGCCAGCACCACGCTCGGGCCCCAAGAGACCCAGTACTTC. Amino acid sequence: CASTTLGPQETQYF.